The 20 T cell receptor beta chains in this list originate from one sample, sequenced in a study of T-cell reconstitution after alpha-beta-depleted transplantation in children. Construction of the TCRbeta library involved unique molecular identifiers. TCRdb re-called the PCR reads through MiXCR, storing one row per CDR3 protein. In the table there are 600,000 to 700,000 distinct CDR3 sequences, 13% of which are singletons. The sequencing here drew on PBMCs, taken before TCRalphabeta/CD19-depleted stem cell transplant. These receptors came from a girl aged 2 to 9 with congenital amegakaryocytic thrombocytopenia, due to receive a stem cell transplant.

A few counts support this clonotype. J is TRBJ2-7 and V is TRBV10-3; 9 bases map to TRBD2. V dropped 3 bases and J dropped 1; count of bases not matched to a gene: 4. CDR3 length: 15 amino acids. Germline loops: CDR1 ENHRY, CDR2 SYGVKD. The DNA for the CDR3 is TGTGCCATCAGTGAACCCCTAGCGGGGTCCTACGAGCAGTACTTC. This translates into CAISEPLAGSYEQYF.

Worth noting for this clonotype: One end of the junction does not line up with germline, which may come from a read error. The chain combines TRBV20-1 with TRBJ2-2, with 7 bases identical to TRBD2. This CDR3 has 16 residues. The germline gives CDR1 DFQATT, CDR2 SNEGSKA (reference sequence). The CDR3 is CCARDRLAENTGELFF. The CDR3 nucleotides are TGCTGTGCTAGAGATCGGCTAGCGGAAAACACCGGGGAGCTGTTTTTT.

This clonotype was observed at least ten times. V usage is TRBV5-1 and J usage is TRBJ2-1, with D perhaps TRBD2 (7 bases). The CDR3 consists of 15 residues. The germline CDR1 and CDR2 sequences are SGHRS and YFSETQ. Trimming cost V 2 bases and J 6 bases, with 15 bases left between them. The CDR3 region is CASSLSGTTLNEQFF. For the CDR3, the DNA is TGCGCCAGCAGCTTAAGCGGGACAACACTCAATGAGCAGTTCTTC.

Only a few counts were recorded for this clonotype. This CDR3 reads CASRSGTAPIQAFF. DNA for the CDR3: TGTGCCAGCAGATCCGGGACAGCCCCAATCCAAGCTTTCTTT. The J gene is TRBJ1-1, the V gene TRBV12-3 or TRBV12-4; the match to TRBD1 covers 7 bases. CDR3 length equals 14 residues. V was pared by 6 bases and J by 9 bases, with 13 bases of the junction left unmatched.

As for this clonotype: A much larger clone lies one base from this, so it may be a read error. The chain is built from TRBV29-1 and TRBJ1-1, with a possible D match to TRBD1 (6 bases). Germline V gene sequence: CDR1 SQVTM, CDR2 ANQGSEA. CDR3 length: 14 residues. Deletions cut 7 bases from V and 3 bases from J, with 18 bases between. CDR3 residues: CSAPLDTGHTEAFF. For the CDR3, the DNA is TGCAGCGCCCCATTGGACACAGGGCACACTGAAGCTTTCTTT.

This sequence joins TRBV15 and TRBJ2-2; no firm D call. Between the trimmed V and J ends, which lost 0 bases and 8 bases, there was a span of 7 bases. The germline V gene encodes CDR1 LNHNV and CDR2 YYDKDF (reference sequence). The CDR3 contains 13 residues. The DNA for the CDR3 is TGTGCCACCAGCAGAGATCTAGTGGGGGAGCTGTTTTTT. It specifies CATSRDLVGELFF.

This clonotype was counted a few times. This chain links TRBV29-1 with TRBJ2-3; D is ambiguous. The CDR3 contains 13 residues. Per the germline V gene, CDR1 is SQVTM and CDR2 is ANQGSEA. Trimming stripped 3 bases from V and 0 bases from J, with 7 bases between. For the CDR3, the DNA is TGCAGCGTTGATTCGGATAGCACAGATACGCAGTATTTT. It encodes CSVDSDSTDTQYF.

This clonotype was picked up a small number of times. The chain is built from TRBV20-1 and TRBJ2-5, with TRBD1 identical over 7 bases. J lost 1 base, V lost 3 bases, and 2 bases had no gene match. The CDR3 is 13 amino acids. Per the germline V gene, CDR1 is DFQATT and CDR2 is SNEGSKA (reference sequence). The CDR3, as DNA: TGCAGTGCTAGGGGACAGATCCAAGAGACCCAGTACTTC. Translation: CSARGQIQETQYF.

This clonotype was counted many times. This rearrangement joins TRBV7-2 to TRBJ2-3; no definite D call. Germline lookup yields CDR1 SGHTA and CDR2 FQGNSA. The CDR3 runs to 15 residues. Trimming took 2 bases from V and 0 from J, leaving 9 bases between them. The CDR3 sequence is CASSLLAPSTDTQYF. The CDR3, as DNA: TGTGCCAGCAGCTTACTTGCGCCTAGCACAGATACGCAGTATTTT. The full variable domain, completed using reference TRBV7-2 and TRBJ2-3, is GAGVSQSPSNKVTEKGKDVELRCDPISGHTALYWYRQSLGQGLEFLIYFQGNSAPDKSGLPSDRFSAERTGGSVSTLTIQRTQQEDSAVYLCASSLLAPSTDTQYFGPGTRLTVL.

This clonotype was picked up a small number of times. The chain employs TRBV12-3 or TRBV12-4 and TRBJ2-7, with D maybe TRBD2 (5 bases). Deletions cut 8 bases from V and 0 bases from J, with 8 bases between. This CDR3 comprises 12 residues. The CDR3 region has the DNA TGTGCCAGCCGCGACTACTCCTACGAGCAGTACTTC. It specifies CASRDYSYEQYF.

This clonotype occurred many times. The chain is built from TRBV21-1 and TRBJ2-1. TRBV21-1 is shown as a pseudogene. CDR3 size: 14 residues. The CDR3 DNA reads TGTGCCAGCAGCATACCGAACGCTTTCTATGAGCAGTTCTTC. Translated, it gives CASSIPNAFYEQFF.

In this sample, this clonotype turned up many times. V usage is TRBV10-3 and J usage is TRBJ2-7; D possibly corresponds to TRBD1 (5 bases). Germline loops: CDR1 ENHRY, CDR2 SYGVKD. V gave up 4 bases and J gave up 5 bases, with 6 bases separating them. This CDR3 has 11 amino acids. CDR3 nucleotide sequence: TGTGCCATCAGTGTAGGGGACGAGCAGTACTTC. The encoded protein is CAISVGDEQYF.

This clonotype was recorded many times. The V and J genes are TRBV20-1 and TRBJ1-5, with D perhaps matching TRBD1 (6 bases). The CDR3 has 14 residues. V was shortened by 5 bases and J by 5 bases, with 16 bases between the two germline ends. Germline assignment: CDR1 DFQATT and CDR2 SNEGSKA (reference sequence). The CDR3 region has the DNA TGCAGTGCTGGGGGCGGGCAGGGAGATCAGCCCCAGCATTTT. It codes for CSAGGGQGDQPQHF.

V is TRBV7-6 and J is TRBJ1-5; the D gene is possibly TRBD1 (5 bases). CDR3 length: 13 residues. Looked up from germline, CDR1 is SGHVS and CDR2 is FNYEAQ. With 5 bases removed from V and 5 bases from J, the gap between germline ends came to 10 bases. CDR3 residues: CASSPGTHQPQHF. CDR3 nucleotide sequence: TGTGCCAGCAGCCCCGGGACGCATCAGCCCCAGCATTTT.

This rearrangement joins TRBV3-1 to TRBJ2-5; TRBD2 matches 9 bases. This CDR3 is 16 amino acids long. The germline V gene encodes CDR1 LGHDT and CDR2 YNNKEL (reference sequence). V was pared by 0 bases and J by 6 bases, with 8 bases of the junction left unmatched. The DNA for the CDR3 is TGTGCCAGCAGCCAAGATGCTAGCGGGATTAGGAAGACCCAGTACTTC. It yields the protein CASSQDASGIRKTQYF.

V gene TRBV12-3 or TRBV12-4 combines with J gene TRBJ2-7, with TRBD2 as a possible D gene (10 bases). CDR3 length equals 17 residues. V was shortened by 6 bases and J by 6 bases, with 27 bases between the two germline ends. CDR3 in DNA: TGTGCCAGCAGCAAGACAGGGGGTCTAGCGGGAGCTTCCGAGCAGTACTTC. It specifies CASSKTGGLAGASEQYF.

This clonotype showed up many times. The chain combines TRBV28 with TRBJ2-7; 11 bases align to TRBD1. Losses at the gene ends were 5 bases for V and 3 bases for J; bases not matched to a gene: 3. Germline V gives CDR1 MDHEN, CDR2 SYDVKM. There are 14 residues in the CDR3. CDR3 sequence (DNA): TGTGCCAGCAGTACAGGGACAGGGGGCTACGAGCAGTACTTC. Translating it yields CASSTGTGGYEQYF.

This clonotype was recorded many times. V and J are TRBV20-1 and TRBJ2-7; no clear D gene. The CDR3 extends over 12 amino acids. Germline lookup yields CDR1 DFQATT and CDR2 SNEGSKA (reference sequence). V was trimmed by 3 bases and J by 1 base, leaving 7 bases between them. In nucleotides, the CDR3 is TGCAGTGCTAGCCCGAAGTCCTACGAGCAGTACTTC. It translates to CSASPKSYEQYF.

Many counts were recorded for this clonotype. This sequence joins TRBV20-1 and TRBJ2-4, with 15 bases matching TRBD2. From germline, CDR1 is DFQATT and CDR2 SNEGSKA (reference sequence). This CDR3 is built from 15 residues. With 3 bases clipped from V and 8 bases from J, the junction kept 5 bases outside the gene matches. Here the CDR3 reads CSASGLAGGQDIQYF. For the CDR3, the DNA is TGCAGTGCTAGCGGACTAGCGGGAGGGCAGGACATTCAGTACTTC.

This clonotype showed up many times. The chain employs TRBV7-9 and TRBJ2-1; D gene uncertain. The CDR3 is 15 amino acids. The germline gives CDR1 SEHNR, CDR2 FQNEAQ (reference sequence). Trimming cost V 5 bases and J 1 base, with 12 bases left between them. CDR3 region: CASSPVLGSYNEQFF. The DNA of the CDR3 is TGTGCCAGCAGCCCCGTCTTGGGGTCCTACAATGAGCAGTTCTTC.